Included here is one T cell receptor beta chain sequence, with context. Using immunoSEQ multiplex PCR, the repertoire was profiled, and TCRdb retains in-frame clones only, with some absent. The sample records about 82,000 clones, approximately 93% being singletons. CDR1 is GTSNPN and CDR2 is SVGIG in the germline V gene (reference sequence). V shed 1 base and J shed 4 bases, with 22 bases lying between them. The length of the CDR3 is 17 residues. This entry comes from a study of cytomegalovirus exposure and HLA in healthy donors. Sequencing was carried out using PBMCs. The source of this sequence is a young man in good health and CMV-seronegative. The chain carries TRBV30 and TRBJ1-1; unclear D gene. The CDR3 sequence: CAWSGGRTQGEGTEAFF. The CDR3 bases are TGTGCCTGGAGTGGAGGAAGGACCCAAGGTGAGGGCACTGAAGCTTTCTTT.